This T cell receptor beta chain was recorded in a study of cytomegalovirus exposure and HLA in healthy donors. The CDR3 has 14 residues. Germline trimming cut 4 bases from V and 7 bases from J; bases unmatched to any gene: 3. CDR1 is MNHEY, CDR2 SVGAGI, per germline. The protocol was immunoSEQ multiplex PCR, while the TCRdb copy is restricted to in-frame clones and leaves out a portion. This table holds 85,000 to 120,000 clones, roughly 94% found once. About this clone: Its antigen is unidentified.

General observations from the study: Researchers counted 180 or so TCR beta chains as cytomegalovirus-associated.

The rearrangement links TRBV6-5 to TRBJ2-1, with 11 bases fitting TRBD2. This sequence originates from a young woman in good health and CMV-seronegative. The sequencing input was PBMCs. DNA for the CDR3: TGTGCCAGCAGTTTTTCTAGCGGGAGGAATGAGCAGTTCTTC. Translated, it gives CASSFSSGRNEQFF.